This TCR beta chain was identified during a study of OX40 agonist ivuxolimab in advanced cancers. V shed 3 bases, J shed 8 bases, and the junction held 12 bases outside the gene matches. The germline V gene has CDR1 SGHNT and CDR2 YYREEE (reference sequence). The length of the CDR3 is 16 residues. Assay: immunoSEQ multiplex PCR; the TCRdb copy retains only in-frame clones and omits some. Among around 73,000 clones, 75% to 90% were seen once, and the ten largest hold about 0.53%. Specimen: CD4+ or CD8+ T cells sorted from blood, collected in a trial of the OX40 agonist ivuxolimab. This TCR came from an adult with an advanced solid tumor such as melanoma, head and neck, liver or kidney cancer. The chain recombines TRBV5-4 with TRBJ2-1; 9 nucleotides agree with TRBD1. CDR3 in amino acids: CASSSPGGQGMYEQFF. CDR3 in DNA: TGTGCCAGCAGCTCACCCGGTGGACAGGGGATGTATGAGCAGTTCTTC.